This T cell receptor (beta chain) stems from a study of vaccination and CD4 T cells after COVID-19. With the Oncomine TCR Beta short-read assay, DNA from cultured CD4+ T cells was sequenced. Each CDR3 protein is one row after TCRdb ran MiXCR on the PCR reads. The table shows more than 20,000 distinct CDR3 sequences, with around half occurring only once. Concerning this clonotype: Its antigen is still unknown.

Treatment defined: 10-day PBMC culture with coronavirus spike peptide pools or control peptides (ViraFEST assay). ViraFEST expanded antigen-specific T cells with peptide pools, then sequenced TCRs. This sequence was found in a human donor who had recovered from COVID-19. The sequenced sample consisted of CD4+ T cells from blood, cultured in vitro.

The CDR3 DNA reads TGCAGTGCTAGAGGGACCTGGGGCGGGAGCCCGAATGAGCAGTTCTTC. Protein sequence: CSARGTWGGSPNEQFF. The chain has TRBV20-1 and TRBJ2-1; 7 positions agree with TRBD2. Germline V gives CDR1 DFQATT, CDR2 SNEGSKA (reference sequence). The CDR3 loop spans 16 amino acids. V lost 1 base, J lost 7 bases, and 13 bases stayed unmatched.